The clone carrying this T cell receptor (beta chain) was seen at least ten times. Antigen: not known. This specimen comes from a study of T-cell memory formation after mild COVID-19. Turning to the study itself: Clusters of TCRs were largely donor specific.

Study-wide results and limits: CD4+ contracting clones were mainly CM and EM; CD8+ ones, EMRA. Memory cells collected pre-infection included some clones that later responded, suggesting cross-reactive memory joined.

The ends lost 5 bases at V and 7 bases at J; junction bases unmatched: 12. The germline V gene encodes CDR1 SGHTA and CDR2 FQGNSA. The CDR3 is 16 residues long. cDNA libraries for TCR alpha and TCR beta, carrying sample barcodes and UMIs, came from 5'RACE with constant-segment primers. TCRdb itself ran the 5' RACE reads through MiXCR, one entry per CDR3 protein. This sample has about 100,000 distinct CDR3 sequences; roughly a sixth occur once, and the top ten carry approximately 5.1%. The receptor comes from a man younger than 35 who had mild COVID-19 (a few samples of this study predate the infection). Cell type and time point are not known. The chain joins TRBV7-2 to TRBJ2-5; 11 bases align to TRBD2. Material: PBMCs or a T cell subset sorted from them (not recorded which). In DNA form, the CDR3 reads TGTGCCAGCAGCGCCCCGGGTAGCGGGGGGGTCGGGACCCAGTACTTC. Translation gives CASSAPGSGGVGTQYF.